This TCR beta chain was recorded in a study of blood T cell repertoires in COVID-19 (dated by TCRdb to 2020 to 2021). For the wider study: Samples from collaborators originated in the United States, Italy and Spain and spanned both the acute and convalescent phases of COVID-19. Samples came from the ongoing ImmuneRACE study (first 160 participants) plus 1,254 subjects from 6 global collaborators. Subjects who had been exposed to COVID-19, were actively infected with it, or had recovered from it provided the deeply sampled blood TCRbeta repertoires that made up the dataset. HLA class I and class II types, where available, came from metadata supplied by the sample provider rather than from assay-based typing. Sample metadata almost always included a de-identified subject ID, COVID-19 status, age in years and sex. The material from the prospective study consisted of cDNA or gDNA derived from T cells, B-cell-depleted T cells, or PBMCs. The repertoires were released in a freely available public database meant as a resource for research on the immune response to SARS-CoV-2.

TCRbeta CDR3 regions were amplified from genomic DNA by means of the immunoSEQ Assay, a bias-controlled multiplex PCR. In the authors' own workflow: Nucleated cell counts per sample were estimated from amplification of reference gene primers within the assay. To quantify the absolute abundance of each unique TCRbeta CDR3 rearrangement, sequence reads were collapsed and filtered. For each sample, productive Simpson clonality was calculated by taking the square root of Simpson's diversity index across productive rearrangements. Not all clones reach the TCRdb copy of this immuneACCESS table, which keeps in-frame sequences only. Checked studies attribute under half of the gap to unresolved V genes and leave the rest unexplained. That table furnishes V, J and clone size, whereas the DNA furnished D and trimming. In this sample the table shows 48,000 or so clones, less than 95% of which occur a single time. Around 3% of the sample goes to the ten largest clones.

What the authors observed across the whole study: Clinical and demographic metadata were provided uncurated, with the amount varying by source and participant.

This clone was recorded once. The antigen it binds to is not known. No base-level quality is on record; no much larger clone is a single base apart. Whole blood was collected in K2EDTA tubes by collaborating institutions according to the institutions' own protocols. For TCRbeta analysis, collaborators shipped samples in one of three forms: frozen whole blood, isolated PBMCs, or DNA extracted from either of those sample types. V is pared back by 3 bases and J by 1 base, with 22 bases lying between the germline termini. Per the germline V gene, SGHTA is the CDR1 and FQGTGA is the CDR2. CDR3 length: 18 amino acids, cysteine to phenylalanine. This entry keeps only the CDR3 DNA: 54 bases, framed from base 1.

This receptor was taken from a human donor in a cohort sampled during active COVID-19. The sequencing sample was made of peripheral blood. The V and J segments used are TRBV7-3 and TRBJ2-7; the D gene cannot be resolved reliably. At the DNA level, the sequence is TGTGCCAGCAGCTTTTCTCGCGGAGTCGAACTGCCTTCCTACGAGCAGTACTTC. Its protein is CASSFSRGVELPSYEQYF. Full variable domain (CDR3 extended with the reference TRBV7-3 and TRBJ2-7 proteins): GAGVSQTPSNKVTEKGKYVELRCDPISGHTALYWYRQSLGQGPEFLIYFQGTGAADDSGLPNDRFFAVRPEGSVSTLKIQRTERGDSAVYLCASSFSRGVELPSYEQYFGPGTRLTVT.